This is a list of T cell receptor beta chains from one sample in a study of blood T cell repertoires in COVID-19. Using immunoSEQ multiplex PCR, the repertoire was profiled, and TCRdb retains in-frame clones only, with some absent. The table has about 230,000 clones, 70% to 90% seen once. Specimen: peripheral blood. The receptors were sampled from a woman aged 70-85 years with active or convalescent COVID-19. CDR3s include the opening cysteine and the closing phenylalanine or tryptophan. The order of the fields is D gene, clone size, V gene, J gene, CDR3 DNA, CDR3 protein. D genes are given only for firm matches. Rows give clone size only sometimes, using once, few, many, or a class for an expanded clone.

NA	NA	TRBV5-4	TRBJ1-1	TGTGCCAGCAACCCCGGGGGGGCATTAAACACTGAAGCTTTCTTT	CASNPGGALNTEAFF
TRBD2	NA	TRBV5-1	TRBJ2-7	TGCGCCAGCAGCTTGGGGGACTACCTTTCCTACGAGCAGTACTTC	CASSLGDYLSYEQYF
NA	NA	TRBV2	TRBJ2-7	TGTGCCAGCAGGGACAGACTTGACCCCTACGAGCAGTACTTC	CASRDRLDPYEQYF
TRBD1	NA	TRBV4-1	TRBJ1-1	TGCGCCAGCAGCCAGGACCGGGACAGGGGACGGGGCACTGAAGCTTTCTTT	CASSQDRDRGRGTEAFF
NA	NA	TRBV18	TRBJ1-6	TGTGCCAGCTTGGGGGGTTTGAATTCACCCCTCCACTTT	CASLGGLNSPLHF
TRBD2	NA	TRBV5-1	TRBJ2-7	TGCGCCAGCAGCTTGCGTCTAGCGGGAGAAGGCGAGCAGTACTTC	CASSLRLAGEGEQYF
NA	NA	TRBV7-3	TRBJ2-1	TGTGCCAGCAGCTTAAGTCTAGCAGGCAATGAGCAGTTCTTC	CASSLSLAGNEQFF
NA	NA	TRBV2	TRBJ1-6	TGTGCCAGCAGGGACACCTCCTATAATTCACCCCTCCACTTT	CASRDTSYNSPLHF
NA	once	TRBV7-2	TRBJ1-2	TGTGCCAGCAGCTCCAATACGGTGTATGGCTACACCTTC	CASSSNTVYGYTF
NA	NA	TRBV4-1	TRBJ2-7	TGCGCCAGCAGCCAAGGGGCCGGTCGGCCGGCGACCTACGAGCAGTACTTC	CASSQGAGRPATYEQYF
TRBD1	NA	TRBV18	TRBJ2-2	TGTGCCAGCTCACCACCTGCCGGGACAGGGGGCGCCGGGGAGCTGTTTTTT	CASSPPAGTGGAGELFF
NA	NA	TRBV20-1	TRBJ2-7	TGCAGTGCTAGCCAGTACTACGAGCAGTACTTC	CSASQYYEQYF
NA	NA	TRBV5-1	TRBJ2-2	TGCGCCAGCAGTCCCTTCTTGGGCCCCACCGGGGAGCTGTTTTTT	CASSPFLGPTGELFF
TRBD1	NA	TRBV9	TRBJ2-3	TGTGCCAGCAGCGTAGCAGGACAGGGCACAGATACGCAGTATTTT	CASSVAGQGTDTQYF
TRBD1	NA	TRBV2	TRBJ1-2	TGTGCCAGCAGGGTCGAACAGGGGGCGCGAGACACCTTC	CASRVEQGARDTF
NA	NA	TRBV4-2	TRBJ2-1	TGTGCCAGCAGCCAAGATGGGACACCCTACAATGAGCAGTTCTTC	CASSQDGTPYNEQFF
NA	NA	TRBV6-6	TRBJ1-6	TGTGCCAGCAGCCCGCGGGGAATGTCTAATTCACCCCTCCACTTT	CASSPRGMSNSPLHF
TRBD1	once	TRBV11-1	TRBJ1-2	TGTGCCAGCAGCGCAACGACAGGGATCTCGGGGGGCTACACCTTC	CASSATTGISGGYTF
TRBD1	NA	TRBV6-6	TRBJ2-2	TGTGCCAGCAGTTACTGGGGACAGACCACCGGGGAGCTGTTTTTT	CASSYWGQTTGELFF
NA	NA	TRBV6-5	TRBJ2-2	TGTGCCAGCAGTTACTCTTCCGGGGGAGTCACCGGGGAGCTGTTTTTT	CASSYSSGGVTGELFF
TRBD2	NA	TRBV4-3	TRBJ2-2	TGCGCCAGCAGCCAACGACTAGCGGGGGCGGCAGGGGAGCTGTTTTTT	CASSQRLAGAAGELFF
TRBD1	NA	TRBV11-2	TRBJ2-5	TGTGCCAGCAGCCAAACGGGGCAGGGGGATGAGACCCAGTACTTC	CASSQTGQGDETQYF
NA	once	TRBV18	TRBJ1-5	TGTGCCAGCTCCCTGACAGTAGATCAGCCCCAGCATTTT	CASSLTVDQPQHF
TRBD2	NA	TRBV7-3	TRBJ2-1	TGTGCCAGCGGGAGGGACTCCTACAATGAGCAGTTCTTC	CASGRDSYNEQFF
NA	NA	TRBV30	TRBJ2-2	TGTGCCTGGAATCGGGGGTCCGGGGAGCTGTTTTTT	CAWNRGSGELFF
NA	NA	TRBV5-1	TRBJ2-3	TGCGCCAGCAGCTTGGAACTAGGGACAGATACGCAGTATTTT	CASSLELGTDTQYF
NA	once	TRBV7-3	TRBJ1-1	TGTGCCAGCAGCTCCCAACGGGACACTGAAGCTTTCTTT	CASSSQRDTEAFF
TRBD1	NA	TRBV6-5	TRBJ2-7	TGTGCCAGCAGTTACGCGGGACAGGAGGCAATTAGGCAGTACTTC	CASSYAGQEAIRQYF
NA	NA	TRBV6-2/TRBV6-3	TRBJ1-1	TGTGCCAGCAGTTACCCGGTTAACACTGAAGCTTTCTTT	CASSYPVNTEAFF
TRBD2	few	TRBV5-1	TRBJ2-1	TGCGCCAGCAGCTGGGTGGTAGCGGGAGGCAATGAGCAGTTCTTC	CASSWVVAGGNEQFF
TRBD1	NA	TRBV19	TRBJ1-2	TGTGCCAGTAGGGGACAGGCCCTCGTCTATGGCTACACCTTC	CASRGQALVYGYTF
TRBD1	NA	TRBV18	TRBJ2-7	TGTGCCAGCTCACTTGGGGGACAGGGCTCCTACGAGCAGTACTTC	CASSLGGQGSYEQYF
TRBD1	NA	TRBV2	TRBJ2-5	TGTGCCAGCAGGAACGGGACAGGGGGCCAAGAGACCCAGTACTTC	CASRNGTGGQETQYF
NA	NA	TRBV7-9	TRBJ2-1	TGTGCCAGCAGCTTACAGGGAGGTGAGCAGTTCTTC	CASSLQGGEQFF
NA	once	TRBV5-6	TRBJ2-1	TGTGCCAGCAGCCCGGCGGGGTTGTCCTACTCCTACAATGAGCAGTTCTTC	CASSPAGLSYSYNEQFF
TRBD2	NA	TRBV7-9	TRBJ2-5	TGTGCCAGCAGCTTTGTTGTTGTGAGCGGGGCTTACCAAGAGACCCAGTACTTC	CASSFVVVSGAYQETQYF
NA	NA	TRBV5-1	TRBJ2-3	TGCGCCAGCAGCTCTCAAGGTGCGGGTAGCACAGATACGCAGTATTTT	CASSSQGAGSTDTQYF
NA	NA	TRBV19	TRBJ2-2	TGTGCCAGTAGTATAGTACGGGGAACCGGGGAGCTGTTTTTT	CASSIVRGTGELFF
NA	few	TRBV6-6	TRBJ2-2	TGTGCCAGCAGCCTACGCTCGAACACCGGGGAGCTGTTTTTT	CASSLRSNTGELFF
NA	NA	TRBV6-6	TRBJ2-3	TGTGCCAGCAGTCCCCGTAGGATGGGCAGGGGACCCGATACGCAGTATTTT	CASSPRRMGRGPDTQYF
NA	once	TRBV28	TRBJ1-1	TGTGCCAGCAGGGAGGGATGGAACACTGAAGCTTTCTTT	CASREGWNTEAFF
TRBD1	NA	TRBV3-1/TRBV3-2	TRBJ1-2	TGTGCCAGCAGCCAGGGGACAGGGAATGGCTACACCTTC	CASSQGTGNGYTF
TRBD2	NA	TRBV6-1	TRBJ2-7	TGTGCCAGCAGTGAACAGGCTAGCGGTTACTACGAGCAGTACTTC	CASSEQASGYYEQYF
TRBD2	NA	TRBV6-5	TRBJ2-7	TGTGCCAGCAGGGCCGGGACTAGCGGGATCTACGAGCAGTACTTC	CASRAGTSGIYEQYF
NA	NA	TRBV6-2/TRBV6-3	TRBJ1-1	TGTGCCAGCAGTTACAGGGGAGGTGGGACTGAAGCTTTCTTT	CASSYRGGGTEAFF
TRBD2	NA	TRBV19	TRBJ2-1	TGTGCCACCGCACTTTGGACTAGCGGGAGCAATGAGCAGTTCTTC	CATALWTSGSNEQFF
NA	NA	TRBV4-1	TRBJ2-7	TGCGCCAGCAGCCAAGAATCAGAGGGATTACTACGGGAGCAGTACTTC	CASSQESEGLLREQYF
NA	NA	TRBV5-1	TRBJ2-2	TGCGCCAGCAGCTTGGCCGAGGCCGGGGAGCTGTTTTTT	CASSLAEAGELFF
NA	NA	TRBV5-5	TRBJ1-1	TGTGCCAGCAGCTTGCTTGGGGCCTTGAACACTGAAGCTTTCTTT	CASSLLGALNTEAFF
NA	NA	TRBV5-5	TRBJ1-1	TGTGCGAGTGATAACAGGGCCCGCCGTACAATCTCTGAAGCTTTCTTT	CASDNRARRTISEAFF
NA	few	TRBV7-9	TRBJ1-1	TGTGCCAGCAGCTTAGGTGGGCAGGGCGAAGCTTTCTTT	CASSLGGQGEAFF
TRBD1	NA	TRBV5-6	TRBJ1-2	TGTGCCAGCAGCACCCCACCCGGGACAGGAAACTATGGCTACACCTTC	CASSTPPGTGNYGYTF
NA	NA	TRBV18	TRBJ1-6	TGTGCCAGCTCACCTGCCGGGACTTTCCTCCACTTT	CASSPAGTFLHF
TRBD2	NA	TRBV2	TRBJ2-5	TGTGCCAGCAGTGCAGCGGGGGGGAAAGAGACCCAGTACTTC	CASSAAGGKETQYF
NA	NA	TRBV7-8	TRBJ1-1	TGTGCCAGCAGCTTTCTAAGGGGCCGTCTGAACACTGAAGCTTTCTTT	CASSFLRGRLNTEAFF
TRBD1	few	TRBV16	TRBJ2-7	TGTGCCAGCAGCCATACCCCCGGACAGGCCTCCTACGAGCAGTACTTC	CASSHTPGQASYEQYF
TRBD1	NA	TRBV5-4	TRBJ1-6	TGTGCCAGCAGCCCGAAAGGGGGCGATTCACCCCTCCACTTT	CASSPKGGDSPLHF
TRBD1	few	TRBV3-1/TRBV3-2	TRBJ2-4	TGTGCCAGCAGTCGGGGACAGGGGGCGGACATTCAGTACTTC	CASSRGQGADIQYF
NA	NA	TRBV27	TRBJ2-3	TGTGCCAGCAGCCCTTTAACCGCGCCAGATACGCAGTATTTT	CASSPLTAPDTQYF
NA	few	TRBV4-2	TRBJ1-2	NA	CASSQSVGTGSRRGTF